Below, 5 T cell receptor beta chains from the same sample are listed, as sequenced in a study of cytomegalovirus exposure and HLA in healthy donors. The method was immunoSEQ multiplex PCR; TCRdb's version includes in-frame clones alone and lacks a portion of them. The sample carries 150,000 to 200,000 clones, roughly 90% recorded once. Sequenced material: PBMCs. The receptors shown here come from a man between 18 and 29 years old in good health and CMV-seropositive.

This chain uses TRBV7-3 with TRBJ2-5; D ambiguous. The V and J ends lost 0 bases and 1 base respectively, with 6 bases between them. Germline-derived CDR1 and CDR2 are SGHTA and FQGTGA. This CDR3 spans 14 amino acids. The CDR3 spells CASSLTGSQETQYF. The CDR3 DNA follows: TGTGCCAGCAGCTTAACCGGTAGCCAAGAGACCCAGTACTTC.

This clone was detected once. The chain combines TRBV7-3 with TRBJ2-7; TRBD1 matches at 9 bases. This CDR3 is built from 15 residues. CDR1 and CDR2 from the germline V gene are SGHTA and FQGTGA. V trimming: 5 bases; J trimming: 7 bases; junction bases outside the gene matches: 12. The DNA of the CDR3 is TGTGCCAGCAGCCAAGAGTCACAGGGGGCGGGAGAGCAGTACTTC. Protein sequence: CASSQESQGAGEQYF.

This clone was counted a single time. This chain connects TRBV7-3 to TRBJ2-2; 12 bases align to TRBD1. The CDR3 covers 18 residues. After removal of 1 base from V and 7 bases from J, the junction contained 10 bases not matched to a gene. The V gene's germline CDR1 is SGHTA and CDR2 FQGTGA. CDR3 loop: CASSLNGPGQGANGELFF. The CDR3 region has the DNA TGTGCCAGCAGCTTAAATGGGCCGGGACAGGGGGCTAACGGGGAGCTGTTTTTT.

The chain links TRBV7-9 to TRBJ1-4; 7 bases fit TRBD1. The V and J ends lost 5 bases and 8 bases, in that order; junction bases with no gene match: 5. The CDR3 covers 13 residues. Germline assignment: CDR1 SEHNR and CDR2 FQNEAQ (reference sequence). As DNA, the CDR3 is TGTGCCAGCAGCCTGGGACAGAGGGAAAAACTGTTTTTT. It codes for CASSLGQREKLFF.

V is TRBV19 and J is TRBJ2-1, with 9 nucleotides matching TRBD1. The V and J ends lost 4 bases and 5 bases, in that order; junction bases with no gene match: 12. This CDR3 is 17 amino acids long. Germline CDR1 LNHDA, CDR2 SQIVND (reference sequence). Here the CDR3 reads CASSRIIGTGLDNEQFF. CDR3 bases: TGTGCCAGTAGTAGAATCATCGGGACAGGGCTTGACAATGAGCAGTTCTTC.